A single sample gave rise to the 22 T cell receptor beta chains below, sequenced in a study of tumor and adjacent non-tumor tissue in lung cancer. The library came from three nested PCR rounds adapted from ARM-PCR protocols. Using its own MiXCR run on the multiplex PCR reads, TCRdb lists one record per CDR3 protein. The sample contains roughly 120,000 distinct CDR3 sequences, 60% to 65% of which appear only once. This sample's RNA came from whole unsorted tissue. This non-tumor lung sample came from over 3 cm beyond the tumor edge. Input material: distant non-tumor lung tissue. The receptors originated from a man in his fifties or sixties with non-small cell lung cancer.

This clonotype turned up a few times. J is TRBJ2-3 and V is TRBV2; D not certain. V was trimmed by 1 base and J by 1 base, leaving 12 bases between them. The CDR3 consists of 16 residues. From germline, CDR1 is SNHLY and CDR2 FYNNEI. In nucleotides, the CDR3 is TGTGCCAGCAGTGAAGGGCCTAGTTTCGGCACAGATACGCAGTATTTT. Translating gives CASSEGPSFGTDTQYF.

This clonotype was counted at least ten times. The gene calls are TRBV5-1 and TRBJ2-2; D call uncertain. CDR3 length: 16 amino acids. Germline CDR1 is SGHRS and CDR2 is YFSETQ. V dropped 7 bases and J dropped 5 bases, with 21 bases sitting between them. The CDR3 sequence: CASQSEGSRLTGELFF. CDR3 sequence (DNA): TGCGCCAGCCAGTCCGAAGGATCACGACTGACCGGGGAGCTGTTTTTT.

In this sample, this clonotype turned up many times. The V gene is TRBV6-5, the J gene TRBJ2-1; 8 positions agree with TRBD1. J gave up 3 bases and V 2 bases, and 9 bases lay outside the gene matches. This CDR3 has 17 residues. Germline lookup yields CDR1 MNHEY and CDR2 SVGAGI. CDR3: CASSYRQRTGNYNEQFF. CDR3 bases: TGTGCCAGCAGTTACCGCCAAAGGACAGGGAACTACAATGAGCAGTTCTTC.

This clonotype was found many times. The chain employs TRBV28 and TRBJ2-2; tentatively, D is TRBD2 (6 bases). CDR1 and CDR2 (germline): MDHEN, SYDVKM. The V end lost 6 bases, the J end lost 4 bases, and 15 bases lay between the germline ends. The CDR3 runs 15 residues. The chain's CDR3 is CASSSTRPSTGELFF. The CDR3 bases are TGTGCCAGCAGCTCGACTAGGCCATCCACCGGGGAGCTGTTTTTT.

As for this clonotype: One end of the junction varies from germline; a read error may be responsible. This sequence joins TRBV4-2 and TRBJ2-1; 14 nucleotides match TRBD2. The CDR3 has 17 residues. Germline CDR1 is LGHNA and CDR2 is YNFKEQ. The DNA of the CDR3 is TGTACCAGCAGCCTAGATCTGGGGACTAGCGGGAGACGTAAGCAGTTCTTC. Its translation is CTSSLDLGTSGRRKQFF.

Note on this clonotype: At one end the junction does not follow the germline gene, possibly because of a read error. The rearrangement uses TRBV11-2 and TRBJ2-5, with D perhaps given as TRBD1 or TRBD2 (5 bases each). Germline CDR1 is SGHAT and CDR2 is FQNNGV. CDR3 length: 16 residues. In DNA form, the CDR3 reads TGTGCCAACAGCCCCCGTACTAGTGGGGTGGGGGAGACCCAGTATTTC. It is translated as CANSPRTSGVGETQYF.

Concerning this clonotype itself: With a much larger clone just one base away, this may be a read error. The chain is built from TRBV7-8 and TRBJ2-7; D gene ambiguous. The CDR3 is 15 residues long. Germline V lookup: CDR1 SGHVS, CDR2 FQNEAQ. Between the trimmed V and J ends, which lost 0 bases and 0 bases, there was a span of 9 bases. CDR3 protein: CASSLAETISYEQYF. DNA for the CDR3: TGTGCCAGCAGCTTAGCGGAGACCATCTCCTACGAGCAGTACTTC.

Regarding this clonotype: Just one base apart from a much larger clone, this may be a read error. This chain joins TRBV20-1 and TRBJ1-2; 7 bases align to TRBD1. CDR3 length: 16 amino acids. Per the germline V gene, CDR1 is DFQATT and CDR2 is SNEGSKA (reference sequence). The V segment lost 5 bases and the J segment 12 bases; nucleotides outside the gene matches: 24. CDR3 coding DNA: TGCAGTGCTGAGGGGGCGGACCCACTCCCCGGGGCCGGCCACACCTTC. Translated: CSAEGADPLPGAGHTF.

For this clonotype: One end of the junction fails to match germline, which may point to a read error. The CDR3 spells CSAGSGRGLSTGELFF. The CDR3, as DNA: TGTAGCGCCGGATCGGGTAGGGGGCTAAGCACCGGGGAGCTGTTTTTT. V usage is TRBV29-1 and J usage is TRBJ2-2, with 7 bases matching TRBD1. The germline gives CDR1 SQVTM, CDR2 ANQGSEA. The CDR3 spans 16 residues.

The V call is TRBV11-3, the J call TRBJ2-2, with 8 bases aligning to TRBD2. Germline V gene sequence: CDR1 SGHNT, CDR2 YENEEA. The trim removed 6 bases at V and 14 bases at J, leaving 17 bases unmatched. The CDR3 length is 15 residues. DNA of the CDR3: TGTGCCAGCAGTCCACGACTAGCGATGGTCGTGGAACTGTTTTTT. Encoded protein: CASSPRLAMVVELFF.

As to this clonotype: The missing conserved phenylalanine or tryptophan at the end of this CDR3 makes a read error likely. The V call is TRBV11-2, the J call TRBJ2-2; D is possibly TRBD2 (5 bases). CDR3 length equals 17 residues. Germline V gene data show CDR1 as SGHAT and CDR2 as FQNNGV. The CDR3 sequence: CASNLGSGYRGTGELFY. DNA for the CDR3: TGTGCCAGCAACTTAGGTTCGGGGTATCGGGGCACCGGGGAGCTGTTTTAT.

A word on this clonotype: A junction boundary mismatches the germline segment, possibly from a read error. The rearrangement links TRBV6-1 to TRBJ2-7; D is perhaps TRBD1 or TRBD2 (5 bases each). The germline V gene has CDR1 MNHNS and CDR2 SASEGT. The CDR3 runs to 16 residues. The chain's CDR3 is CASSRGRGPSDYEQYF. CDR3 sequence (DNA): TGTGCCAGCAGCCGGGGTAGGGGTCCCAGCGACTACGAACAGTACTTC.

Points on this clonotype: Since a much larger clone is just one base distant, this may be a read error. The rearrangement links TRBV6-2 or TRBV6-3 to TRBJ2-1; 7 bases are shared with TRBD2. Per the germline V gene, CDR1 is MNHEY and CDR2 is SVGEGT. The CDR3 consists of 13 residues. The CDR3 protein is CTSSPAGWNEQFF. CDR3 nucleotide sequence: TGTACCAGCAGTCCAGCGGGATGGAATGAGCAGTTCTTC.

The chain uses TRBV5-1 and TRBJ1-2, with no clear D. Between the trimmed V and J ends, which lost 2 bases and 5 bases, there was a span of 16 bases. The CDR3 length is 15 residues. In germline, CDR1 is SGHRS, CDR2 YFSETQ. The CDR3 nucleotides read TGCGCCAGCAGCTTTGGCCGGGTGCAGGAATATGGCTACACCTTC. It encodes CASSFGRVQEYGYTF. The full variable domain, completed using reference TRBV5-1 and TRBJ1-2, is KAGVTQTPRYLIKTRGQQVTLSCSPISGHRSVSWYQQTPGQGLQFLFEYFSETQRNKGNFPGRFSGRQFSNSRSEMNVSTLELGDSALYLCASSFGRVQEYGYTFGSGTRLTVV.

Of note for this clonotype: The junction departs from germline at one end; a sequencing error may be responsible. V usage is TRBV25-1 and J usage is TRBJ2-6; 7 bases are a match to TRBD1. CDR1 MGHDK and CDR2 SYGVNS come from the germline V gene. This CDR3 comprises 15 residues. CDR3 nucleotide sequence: TGTGCCAGCAGTGAAGAGGGGGCTGGGGCCAACGTCCCGACTTTC. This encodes CASSEEGAGANVPTF.

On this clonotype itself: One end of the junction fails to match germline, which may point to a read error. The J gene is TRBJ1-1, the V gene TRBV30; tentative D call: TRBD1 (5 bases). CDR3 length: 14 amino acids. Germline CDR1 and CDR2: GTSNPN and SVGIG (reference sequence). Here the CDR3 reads CAWNRGEVNSEAFF. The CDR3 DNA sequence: TGTGCCTGGAATCGGGGGGAAGTGAACAGTGAAGCTTTCTTT.

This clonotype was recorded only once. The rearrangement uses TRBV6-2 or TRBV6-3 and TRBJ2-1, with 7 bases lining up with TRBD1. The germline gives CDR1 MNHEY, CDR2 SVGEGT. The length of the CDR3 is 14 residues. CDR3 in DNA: TGTTCCATTAAACAGGGGTTCTCTTACAATGAGCAGTTCTTC. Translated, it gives CSIKQGFSYNEQFF.

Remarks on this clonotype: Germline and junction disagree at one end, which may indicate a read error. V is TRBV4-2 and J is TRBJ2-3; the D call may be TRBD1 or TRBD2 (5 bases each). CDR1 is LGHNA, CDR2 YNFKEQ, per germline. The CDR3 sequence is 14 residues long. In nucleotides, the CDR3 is TGTGCCAGCAGCTCACGGGACGACACAGATAAGCAGTATTTT. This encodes CASSSRDDTDKQYF.

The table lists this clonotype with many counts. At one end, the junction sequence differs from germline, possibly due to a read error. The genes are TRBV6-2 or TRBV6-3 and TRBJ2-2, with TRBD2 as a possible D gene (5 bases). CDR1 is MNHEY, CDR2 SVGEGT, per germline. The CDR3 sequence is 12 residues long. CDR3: CASTNGPRELFF. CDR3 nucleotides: TGTGCCAGCACCAACGGGCCTAGGGAGTTGTTTTTT.

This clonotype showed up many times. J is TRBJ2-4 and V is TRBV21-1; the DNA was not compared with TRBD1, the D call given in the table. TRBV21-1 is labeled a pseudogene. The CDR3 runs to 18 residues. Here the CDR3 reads CASSKLEERGTEKNIQYF. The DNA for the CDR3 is TGTGCCAGCAGCAAGTTAGAAGAAAGGGGGACAGAAAAAAACATTCAGTACTTC.

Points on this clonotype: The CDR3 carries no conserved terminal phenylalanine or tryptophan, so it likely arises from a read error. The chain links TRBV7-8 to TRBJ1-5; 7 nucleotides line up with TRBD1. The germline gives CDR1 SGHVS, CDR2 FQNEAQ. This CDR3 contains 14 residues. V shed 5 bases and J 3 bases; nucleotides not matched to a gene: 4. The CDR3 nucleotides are TGTGCCAGCAGCACGGGACAGAACAATCAGCCCCAGCATCTT. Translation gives CASSTGQNNQPQHL.

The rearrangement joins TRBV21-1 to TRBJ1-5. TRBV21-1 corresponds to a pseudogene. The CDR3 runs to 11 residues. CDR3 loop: CASIGDQPQHF. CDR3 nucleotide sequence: TGTGCCAGCATAGGCGATCAGCCCCAGCATTTT.